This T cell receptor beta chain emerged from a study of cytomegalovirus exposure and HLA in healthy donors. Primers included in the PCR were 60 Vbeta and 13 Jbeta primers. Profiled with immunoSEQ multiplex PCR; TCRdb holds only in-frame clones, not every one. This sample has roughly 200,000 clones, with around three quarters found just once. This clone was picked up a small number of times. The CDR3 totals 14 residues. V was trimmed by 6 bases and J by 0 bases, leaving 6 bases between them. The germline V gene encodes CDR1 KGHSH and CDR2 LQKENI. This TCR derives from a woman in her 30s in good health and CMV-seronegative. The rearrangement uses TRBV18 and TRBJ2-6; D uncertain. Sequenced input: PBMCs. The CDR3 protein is CASSPVSGANVLTF. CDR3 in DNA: TGTGCCAGCTCCCCGGTCTCTGGGGCCAACGTCCTGACTTTC.